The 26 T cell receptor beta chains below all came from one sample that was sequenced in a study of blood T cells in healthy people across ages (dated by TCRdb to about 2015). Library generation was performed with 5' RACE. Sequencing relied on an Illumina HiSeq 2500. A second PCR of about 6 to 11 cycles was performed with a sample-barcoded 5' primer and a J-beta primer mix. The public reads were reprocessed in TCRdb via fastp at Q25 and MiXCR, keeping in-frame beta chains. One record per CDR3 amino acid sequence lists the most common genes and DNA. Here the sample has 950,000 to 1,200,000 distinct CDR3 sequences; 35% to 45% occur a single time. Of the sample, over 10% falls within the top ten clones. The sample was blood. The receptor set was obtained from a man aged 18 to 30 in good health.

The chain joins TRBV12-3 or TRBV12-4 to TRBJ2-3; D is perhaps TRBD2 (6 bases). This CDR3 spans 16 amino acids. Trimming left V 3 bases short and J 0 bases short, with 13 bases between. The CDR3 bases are TGTGCCAGCAGTTTTATACGCGGGGTAAGCACAGATACGCAGTATTTT. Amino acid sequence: CASSFIRGVSTDTQYF.

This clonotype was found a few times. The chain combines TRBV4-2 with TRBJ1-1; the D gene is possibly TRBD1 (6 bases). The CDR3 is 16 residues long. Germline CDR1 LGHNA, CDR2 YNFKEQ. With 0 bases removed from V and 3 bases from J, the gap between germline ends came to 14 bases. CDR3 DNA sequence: TGTGCCAGCAGCCAAGAAGGGGTGGGGGCACACACTGAAGCTTTCTTT. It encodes CASSQEGVGAHTEAFF.

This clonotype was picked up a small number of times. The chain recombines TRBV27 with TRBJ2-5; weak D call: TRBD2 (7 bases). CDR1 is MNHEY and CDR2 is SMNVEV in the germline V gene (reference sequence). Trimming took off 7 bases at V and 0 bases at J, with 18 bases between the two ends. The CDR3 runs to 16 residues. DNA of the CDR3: TGTGCCAGCACCCCCAGTCGCGGGGGCCACCAAGAGACCCAGTACTTC. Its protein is CASTPSRGGHQETQYF.

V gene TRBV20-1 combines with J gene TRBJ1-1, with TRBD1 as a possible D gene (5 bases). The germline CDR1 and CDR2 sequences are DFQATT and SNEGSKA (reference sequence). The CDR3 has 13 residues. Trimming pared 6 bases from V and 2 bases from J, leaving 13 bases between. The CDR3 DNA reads TGCAGTGCCGAGATCAGGGAAAACACTGAAGCTTTCTTT. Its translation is CSAEIRENTEAFF.

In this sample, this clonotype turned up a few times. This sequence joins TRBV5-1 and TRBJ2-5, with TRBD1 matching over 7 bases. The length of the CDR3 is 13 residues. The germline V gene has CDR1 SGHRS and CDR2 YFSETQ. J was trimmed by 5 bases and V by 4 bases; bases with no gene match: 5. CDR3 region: CASSRQGTETQYF. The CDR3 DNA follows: TGCGCCAGCAGCCGACAGGGAACGGAGACCCAGTACTTC.

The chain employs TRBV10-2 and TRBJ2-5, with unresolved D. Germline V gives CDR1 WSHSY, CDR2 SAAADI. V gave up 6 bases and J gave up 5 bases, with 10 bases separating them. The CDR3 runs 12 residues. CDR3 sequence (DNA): TGCGCCAGCAGGGACCCGTGGGAGACCCAGTACTTC. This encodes CASRDPWETQYF.

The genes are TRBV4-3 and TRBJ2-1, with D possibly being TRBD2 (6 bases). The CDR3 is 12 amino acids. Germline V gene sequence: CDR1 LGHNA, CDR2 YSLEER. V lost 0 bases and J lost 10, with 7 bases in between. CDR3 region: CASSQEGGEQFF. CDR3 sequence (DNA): TGCGCCAGCAGCCAAGAGGGAGGAGAGCAGTTCTTC.

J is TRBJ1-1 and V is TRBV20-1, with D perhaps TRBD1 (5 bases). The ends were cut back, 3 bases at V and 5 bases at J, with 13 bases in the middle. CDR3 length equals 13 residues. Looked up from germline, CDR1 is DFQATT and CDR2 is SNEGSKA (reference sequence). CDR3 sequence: CSASQGARTEAFF. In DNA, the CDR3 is TGCAGTGCTAGTCAGGGCGCGAGGACTGAAGCTTTCTTT.

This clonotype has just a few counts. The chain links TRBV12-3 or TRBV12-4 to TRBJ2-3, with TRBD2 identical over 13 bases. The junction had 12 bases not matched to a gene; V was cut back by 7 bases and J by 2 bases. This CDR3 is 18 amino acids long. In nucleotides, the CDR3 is TGTGCCAGCACCGTTGGTGCGGGACTAGCGGGACTCACAGATACGCAGTATTTT. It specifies CASTVGAGLAGLTDTQYF.

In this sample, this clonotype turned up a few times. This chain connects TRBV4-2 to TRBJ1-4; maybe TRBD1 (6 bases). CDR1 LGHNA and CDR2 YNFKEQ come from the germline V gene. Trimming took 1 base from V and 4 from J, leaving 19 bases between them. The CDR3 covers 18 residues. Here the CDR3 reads CASSQGRGRTGGNEKLFF. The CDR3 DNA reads TGTGCCAGCAGCCAAGGAAGGGGGAGGACTGGGGGTAATGAAAAACTGTTTTTT.

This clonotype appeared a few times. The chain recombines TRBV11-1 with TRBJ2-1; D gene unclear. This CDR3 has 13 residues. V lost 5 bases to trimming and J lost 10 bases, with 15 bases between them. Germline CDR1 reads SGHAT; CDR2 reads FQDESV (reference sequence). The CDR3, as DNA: TGTGCCAGCAGCCTTAGTCGGGTCCAAGAGCAGTTCTTC. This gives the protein CASSLSRVQEQFF.

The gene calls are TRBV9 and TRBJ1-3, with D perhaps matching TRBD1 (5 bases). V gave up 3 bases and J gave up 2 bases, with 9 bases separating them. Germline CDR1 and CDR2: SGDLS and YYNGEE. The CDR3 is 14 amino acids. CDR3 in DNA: TGTGCCAGCAGCGGGGAGGGGACTGGAAACACCATATATTTT. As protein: CASSGEGTGNTIYF.

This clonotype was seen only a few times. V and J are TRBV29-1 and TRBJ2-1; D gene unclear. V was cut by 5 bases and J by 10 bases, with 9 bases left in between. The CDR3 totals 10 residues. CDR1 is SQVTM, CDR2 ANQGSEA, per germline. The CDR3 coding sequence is TGCAGCGTTCAGGCATTCGAGCAGTTCTTC. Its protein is CSVQAFEQFF.

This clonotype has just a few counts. CDR3 coding DNA: TGCAGTGCAGGGGGCTGGCCTAGCTATGAGCAGTTCTTC. This translates into CSAGGWPSYEQFF. The V call is TRBV20-1, the J call TRBJ2-1; 7 bases align to TRBD1. Germline values: CDR1 DFQATT, CDR2 SNEGSKA (reference sequence). Losses at the gene ends were 6 bases for V and 8 bases for J; bases not matched to a gene: 10. CDR3 length: 13 residues.

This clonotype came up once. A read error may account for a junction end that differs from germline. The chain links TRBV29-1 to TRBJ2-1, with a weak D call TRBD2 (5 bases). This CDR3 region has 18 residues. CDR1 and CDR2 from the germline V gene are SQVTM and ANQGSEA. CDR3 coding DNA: TGCAGCGTTGAACCACTTGCTAGCCCAAGAGTCTCCCACAATGAGCAGTTCTTC. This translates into CSVEPLASPRVSHNEQFF.

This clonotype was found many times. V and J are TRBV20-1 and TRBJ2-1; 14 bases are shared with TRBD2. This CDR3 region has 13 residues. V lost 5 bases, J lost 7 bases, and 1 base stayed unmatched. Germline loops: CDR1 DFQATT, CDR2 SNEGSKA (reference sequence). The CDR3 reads CSAGTSGGNEQFF. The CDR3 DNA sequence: TGCAGTGCTGGGACTAGCGGGGGTAATGAGCAGTTCTTC.

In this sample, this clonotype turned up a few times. This CDR3 reads CASSLRGPDTQYF. The CDR3 coding sequence is TGTGCCAGCAGCCTCAGGGGGCCAGATACGCAGTATTTT. This chain uses TRBV7-2 with TRBJ2-3, with 8 bases lining up with TRBD1. CDR1 and CDR2 (germline): SGHTA, FQGNSA. V lost 5 bases, J lost 4 bases, and 2 bases stayed unmatched. The CDR3 covers 13 residues. The whole variable domain, remainder taken from reference TRBV7-2 and TRBJ2-3, is GAGVSQSPSNKVTEKGKDVELRCDPISGHTALYWYRQSLGQGLEFLIYFQGNSAPDKSGLPSDRFSAERTGGSVSTLTIQRTQQEDSAVYLCASSLRGPDTQYFGPGTRLTVL.

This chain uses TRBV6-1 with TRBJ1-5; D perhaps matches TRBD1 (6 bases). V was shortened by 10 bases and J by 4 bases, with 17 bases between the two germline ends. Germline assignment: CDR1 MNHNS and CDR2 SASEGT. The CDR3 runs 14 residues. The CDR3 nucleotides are TGTGCCATCCCTGGTACGGGGACAAATCAGCCCCAGCATTTT. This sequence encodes CAIPGTGTNQPQHF.

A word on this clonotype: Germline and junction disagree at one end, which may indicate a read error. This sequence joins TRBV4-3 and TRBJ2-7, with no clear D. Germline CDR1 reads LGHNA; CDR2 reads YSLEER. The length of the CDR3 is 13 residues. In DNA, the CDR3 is TGCGCCAGCAACCAAGATGTGGCCTACGAGCAGTACTTC. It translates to CASNQDVAYEQYF.

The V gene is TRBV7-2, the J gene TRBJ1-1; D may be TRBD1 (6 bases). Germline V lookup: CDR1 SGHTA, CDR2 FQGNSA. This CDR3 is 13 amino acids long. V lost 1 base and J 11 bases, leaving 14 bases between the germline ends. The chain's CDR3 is CASSLGGHPGAFF. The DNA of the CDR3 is TGTGCCAGCAGCTTAGGGGGACACCCTGGGGCTTTCTTT.

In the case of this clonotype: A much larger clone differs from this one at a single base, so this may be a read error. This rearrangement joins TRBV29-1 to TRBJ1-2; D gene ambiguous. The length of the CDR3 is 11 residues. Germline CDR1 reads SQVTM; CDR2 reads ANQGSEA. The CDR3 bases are TGCGGCGTTGGGATAAACTATGGCTACACCTTC. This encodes CGVGINYGYTF.

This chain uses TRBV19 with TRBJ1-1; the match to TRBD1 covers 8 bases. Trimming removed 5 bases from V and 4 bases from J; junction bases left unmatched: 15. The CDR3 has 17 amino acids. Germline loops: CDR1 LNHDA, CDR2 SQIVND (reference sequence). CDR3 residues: CASSSTRTGFGSTEAFF. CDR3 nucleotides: TGTGCCAGTAGTTCCACTCGGACAGGGTTCGGGAGCACTGAAGCTTTCTTT.

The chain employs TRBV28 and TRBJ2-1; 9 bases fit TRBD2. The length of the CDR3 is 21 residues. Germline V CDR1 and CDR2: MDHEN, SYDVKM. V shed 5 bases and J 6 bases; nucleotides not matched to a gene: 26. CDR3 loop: CASSPLNRFFSERGDLNEQFF. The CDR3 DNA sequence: TGTGCCAGCAGTCCTCTAAACCGGTTTTTCTCAGAGCGGGGGGATCTCAATGAGCAGTTCTTC.

CDR3 loop: CASSSQGQEKLFF. For the CDR3, the DNA is TGTGCCAGCAGTTCCCAGGGCCAGGAAAAACTGTTTTTT. The rearrangement uses TRBV27 and TRBJ1-4, with D possibly TRBD1 on 5 matching bases. The germline V gene has CDR1 MNHEY and CDR2 SMNVEV (reference sequence). Trimming stripped 4 bases from V and 8 bases from J, with 11 bases between. This CDR3 is built from 13 residues.

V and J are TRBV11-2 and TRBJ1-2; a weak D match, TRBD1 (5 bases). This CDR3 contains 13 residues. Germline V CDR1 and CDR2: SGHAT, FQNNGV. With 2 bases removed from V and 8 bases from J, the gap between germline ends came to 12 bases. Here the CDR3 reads CASSLSPRDGYTF. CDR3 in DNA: TGTGCCAGCAGCTTATCCCCCAGGGACGGCTACACCTTC.

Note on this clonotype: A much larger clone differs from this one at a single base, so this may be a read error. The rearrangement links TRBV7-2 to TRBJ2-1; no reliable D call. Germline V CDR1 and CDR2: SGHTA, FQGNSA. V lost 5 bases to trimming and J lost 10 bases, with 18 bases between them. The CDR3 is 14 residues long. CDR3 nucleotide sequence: TGTGCCAGCAGCATGACCTCAAAACAGTACGAGCAGTTCTTC. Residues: CASSMTSKQYEQFF.